This is a list of T cell receptor beta chains from one sample in a study of read filtering for tumor transcriptome and immune sequencing. TCRdb ran MiXCR on the reads and lists one entry per CDR3 protein. The data show more than 55,000 distinct CDR3 sequences, with roughly 19% seen just once and approximately 18% held by the top ten. Sequenced material: a population of CD138-negative cells sorted from bone marrow. These receptor sequences come from a donor aged 40 or older with multiple myeloma. The conserved cysteine and the conserved F or W are not part of the CDR3 here. Some rows have no size entry. The others give once, few or many, or a class for an expanded clone.

V,J,size,CDR3
TRBV4-1,TRBJ2-2,NA,ASSHRWDRGRRGELF
TRBV6-2/TRBV6-3,TRBJ2-7,few,ASTPESRGTYEQY
TRBV7-9,TRBJ1-2,many,ASSLGGTDYGYT
TRBV5-1,TRBJ2-1,many,ASSVGMGAAYNEQF
TRBV9,TRBJ2-5,many,ASSQGQGGQETQY
TRBV7-6,TRBJ2-1,NA,ASSPPTGSNEQF
TRBV20-1,TRBJ2-1,many,SARDLGVGYNEQF
TRBV11-2,TRBJ2-3,many,ASSLDSRTGWSDTQY
TRBV3-1,TRBJ2-7,many,ASSRRYEQY
TRBV7-6,TRBJ2-5,NA,ASSSAQPGETQY
TRBV20-1,TRBJ2-7,many,SARRGSSYEQY
TRBV20-1,TRBJ2-7,many,SAKTGFSTYEQY
TRBV25-1,TRBJ2-1,NA,ASSESQGQF
TRBV7-3,TRBJ2-3,many,ASSLQGTSGTSTDTQY
TRBV7-2,TRBJ2-3,NA,ASSLIGLAGADTQY
TRBV5-1,TRBJ1-1,many,ASSSGRTEAF
TRBV11-1,TRBJ1-4,many,ASSSQPDTGEKLF
TRBV7-9,TRBJ2-3,many,ASSSRVELTDTQY
TRBV6-1,TRBJ1-1,many,ASSQERNTEAF
TRBV5-1,TRBJ2-5,many,ASSWGEETQY
TRBV29-1,TRBJ1-1,many,SARGITTGNTEAF
TRBV5-5,TRBJ2-5,many,ASSLVRGGEETQY
TRBV20-1,TRBJ2-7,NA,SARRSHWEGEQY
TRBV28,TRBJ1-1,many,ASSFPGGRNTEAF
TRBV29-1,TRBJ2-3,many,SVGRGQRGLDTQY
TRBV9,TRBJ2-1,many,ASSVAQGDYNEQF
TRBV29-1,TRBJ2-1,many,SVGGVGPSSSYNEQF
TRBV28,TRBJ2-7,many,ASSDSGSRSYEQY
TRBV6-5,TRBJ2-2,NA,ASRGQANTGELF
TRBV20-1,TRBJ1-5,few,SARGRGVNQPQH
TRBV20-1,TRBJ1-2,many,SAIQESYGYT
TRBV12-3/TRBV12-4,TRBJ2-2,many,ASSSSNGSTGELF
TRBV6-2/TRBV6-3,TRBJ2-3,NA,ASTKGTVPHTQY
TRBV6-5,TRBJ2-3,NA,ASSYRITTSVTDTQY
TRBV7-9,TRBJ1-3,NA,ASSLATGSGNTIY
TRBV3-1,TRBJ2-1,many,ASSLAIPYNEQF
TRBV5-4,TRBJ1-2,few,ASSGNSGQIYGYT
TRBV6-6,TRBJ2-4,many,ASSLRDRENIQY
TRBV5-4,TRBJ2-1,NA,ASSSGLAGYNEQS
TRBV19,TRBJ1-5,many,ASSGFSNQPQH
TRBV6-1,TRBJ2-5,NA,ASSEQGQSQETQY
TRBV28,TRBJ2-2,many,ASSLQDTGELF